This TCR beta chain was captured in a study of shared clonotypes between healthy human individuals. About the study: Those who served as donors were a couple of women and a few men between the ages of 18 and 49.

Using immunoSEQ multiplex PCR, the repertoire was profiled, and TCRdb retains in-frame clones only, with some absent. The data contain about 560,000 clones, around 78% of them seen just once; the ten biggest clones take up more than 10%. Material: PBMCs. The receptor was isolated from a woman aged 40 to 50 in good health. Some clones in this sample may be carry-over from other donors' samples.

The CDR3 bases are TGTGCCAGCAGTTCTGACAGTATCACCGGGGAGCTGTTTTTT. It encodes CASSSDSITGELFF. The gene calls are TRBV27 and TRBJ2-2; D might be TRBD1 (5 bases). CDR1 is MNHEY and CDR2 is SMNVEV in the germline V gene (reference sequence). V lost 4 bases to trimming and J lost 4 bases, with 10 bases between them. CDR3 length: 14 residues.